Presented here are 25 T cell receptor beta chains from one specimen sequenced in a study of lymphopenia after photon versus proton radiotherapy. Assay used: immunoSEQ multiplex PCR; TCRdb lists only in-frame clones, some missing. The sample holds fewer than 50,000 clones, roughly 87% seen once. The sample in question was peripheral blood, obtained from a patient treated with photon-based radiotherapy. Receptors originate from a man aged 40-50 years with gastric cancer.

The chain joins TRBV4-1 to TRBJ2-7; D gene ambiguous. The CDR3 length is 14 residues. CDR1 MGHRA and CDR2 YSYEKL come from the germline V gene. Trimming took 1 base from V and 1 from J, leaving 8 bases between them. The chain's CDR3 is CASSQAEESYEQYF. The CDR3 DNA reads TGCGCCAGCAGCCAAGCCGAGGAATCCTACGAGCAGTACTTC.

The chain combines TRBV13 with TRBJ1-3, with D possibly matching TRBD1 (5 bases). Germline loops: CDR1 PRHDT, CDR2 FYEKMQ (reference sequence). V was shortened by 0 bases and J by 4 bases, with 7 bases between the two germline ends. CDR3 length: 14 residues. The CDR3 DNA reads TGTGCCAGCAGCTTAGGGACAGCCGGAAACACCATATATTTT. Translation gives CASSLGTAGNTIYF.

This chain connects TRBV2 to TRBJ2-5; D is unclear. The V and J ends lost 4 bases and 7 bases respectively, with 13 bases between them. Germline CDR1 reads SNHLY; CDR2 reads FYNNEI. The CDR3 totals 13 residues. CDR3 nucleotides: TGTGCCAGCAGTGTGGAGTCAGTAGGGACCCAGTACTTC. This codes for CASSVESVGTQYF.

CDR3 sequence (DNA): TGTGCCAGCAGCTTTAGCAGGGTTGACGAAAAACTGTTTTTT. It codes for CASSFSRVDEKLFF. The rearrangement links TRBV7-2 to TRBJ1-4, with D tentatively TRBD1 (5 bases). V lost 3 bases, J lost 8 bases, and 13 bases lay in between. Germline assignment: CDR1 SGHTA and CDR2 FQGNSA. The CDR3 is 14 amino acids.

The V gene is TRBV5-6, the J gene TRBJ1-6; TRBD1 matches at 7 bases. The CDR3 sequence is 14 residues long. The trim removed 4 bases at V and 6 bases at J, leaving 4 bases unmatched. Germline lookup yields CDR1 SGHDT and CDR2 YYEEEE. The CDR3 region has the DNA TGTGCCAGCAGCACCGGGACAGCTAATTCACCCCTCCACTTT. It specifies CASSTGTANSPLHF.

Notes on this clone: A read error may produce the germline difference seen at one junction end. The chain couples TRBV7-7 to TRBJ2-5; TRBD2 matches at 8 bases. Germline V gene sequence: CDR1 SSHAT, CDR2 FNYEAQ (reference sequence). This CDR3 is 16 amino acids long. CDR3 coding DNA: TGTGCTAGCAGCTTATCTGGCGGGGGGTCTGGAGAGACCCAGTACTTC. This encodes CASSLSGGGSGETQYF.

J is TRBJ1-1 and V is TRBV11-1; D gene ambiguous. This CDR3 region has 19 residues. Germline loops: CDR1 SGHAT, CDR2 FQDESV (reference sequence). V lost 3 bases, J lost 0 bases, and 23 bases lay in between. CDR3 amino acids: CASSFDFSAAGTLNTEAFF. DNA of the CDR3: TGTGCCAGCAGCTTCGATTTTTCGGCGGCGGGCACCTTGAACACTGAAGCTTTCTTT. The full variable domain, its missing parts supplied by reference TRBV11-1 and TRBJ1-1, is EAEVAQSPRYKITEKSQAVAFWCDPISGHATLYWYRQILGQGPELLVQFQDESVVDDSQLPKDRFSAERLKGVDSTLKIQPAELGDSAMYLCASSFDFSAAGTLNTEAFFGQGTRLTVV.

The chain employs TRBV15 and TRBJ1-4; TRBD1 is a possible D gene (5 bases). The CDR3 consists of 16 residues. Deletions cut 5 bases from V and 0 bases from J, with 13 bases between. Germline V lookup: CDR1 LNHNV, CDR2 YYDKDF (reference sequence). CDR3 DNA: TGTGCCACCAGCTCTCGACAGTCCCCAACTAATGAAAAACTGTTTTTT. It yields the protein CATSSRQSPTNEKLFF. Full variable domain (rest looked up from reference TRBV15 and TRBJ1-4): DAMVIQNPRYQVTQFGKPVTLSCSQTLNHNVMYWYQQKSSQAPKLLFHYYDKDFNNEADTPDNFQSRRPNTSFCFLDIRSPGLGDTAMYLCATSSRQSPTNEKLFFGSGTQLSVL.

The V call is TRBV19, the J call TRBJ2-7, with a possible D match to TRBD2 (6 bases). The CDR3 runs to 15 residues. Trimming took 2 bases from V and 0 from J, leaving 11 bases between them. From germline, CDR1 is LNHDA and CDR2 SQIVND (reference sequence). The chain's CDR3 is CASSISIAVSYEQYF. The DNA of the CDR3 is TGTGCCAGTAGTATAAGTATAGCGGTCTCCTACGAGCAGTACTTC.

This chain joins TRBV23-1 and TRBJ1-3; no firm D call. TRBV23-1 is recorded as an ORF, its role being uncertain. This CDR3 has 16 amino acids. V was pared by 0 bases and J by 0 bases, with 9 bases between. The CDR3 protein is CASSQSPVGSGNTIYF. The CDR3 DNA reads as TGCGCCAGCAGTCAATCACCCGTTGGCTCTGGAAACACCATATATTTT.

The CDR3 reads CASSQYLYEQYF. CDR3 nucleotides: TGTGCCAGCAGCCAGTACCTATACGAGCAGTACTTC. V gene TRBV2 combines with J gene TRBJ2-7; D is unresolved. This CDR3 contains 12 residues. With 6 bases removed from V and 4 bases from J, the gap between germline ends came to 10 bases. CDR1 and CDR2 from the germline V gene are SNHLY and FYNNEI.

This chain connects TRBV5-1 to TRBJ2-5; possibly TRBD1 or TRBD2 for D (5 bases each). The V gene lost 0 bases and the J gene lost 4 bases, with 13 bases spanning the gap. Germline values: CDR1 SGHRS, CDR2 YFSETQ. The CDR3 runs 15 residues. The CDR3 DNA reads TGCGCCAGCAGCTTGGGGGACGGTGGCAGAGAGACCCAGTACTTC. Its protein product is CASSLGDGGRETQYF.

This rearrangement joins TRBV6-1 to TRBJ1-5; unclear D gene. Trimming left V 1 base short and J 7 bases short, with 14 bases between. This CDR3 has 15 amino acids. The germline gives CDR1 MNHNS, CDR2 SASEGT. The chain's CDR3 is CASSEGALSGQPQHF. As DNA, the CDR3 is TGTGCCAGCAGTGAAGGGGCATTGAGCGGACAGCCCCAGCATTTT.

The chain couples TRBV4-3 to TRBJ1-3; no reliable D call. Germline V gene sequence: CDR1 LGHNA, CDR2 YSLEER. The CDR3 has 14 amino acids. Trimming left V 0 bases short and J 4 bases short, with 7 bases between. As DNA, the CDR3 is TGCGCCAGCAGCCAAGATCTCAGGGGAAACACCATATATTTT. Residues: CASSQDLRGNTIYF.

The CDR3 coding sequence is TGTGCCAGCAGGGGCAGGACCGCTGTCTATGGCTACACCTTC. Its translation: CASRGRTAVYGYTF. This chain links TRBV2 with TRBJ1-2, with D unresolved. Trimming stripped 6 bases from V and 4 bases from J, with 15 bases between. CDR3 length: 14 residues. From germline, CDR1 is SNHLY and CDR2 FYNNEI.

V and J are TRBV6-5 and TRBJ1-2; 8 nucleotides agree with TRBD1. CDR3 length: 15 amino acids. Trimming cost V 5 bases and J 2 bases; bases outside gene matches: 7. Germline-derived CDR1 and CDR2 are MNHEY and SVGAGI. The chain's CDR3 is CASSRAAGGNYGYTF. For the CDR3, the DNA is TGTGCCAGCAGTCGAGCAGCAGGGGGCAACTATGGCTACACCTTC.

The chain couples TRBV19 to TRBJ2-1; the match to TRBD2 covers 13 bases. This CDR3 spans 15 amino acids. Germline-derived CDR1 and CDR2 are LNHDA and SQIVND (reference sequence). Losses at the gene ends were 5 bases for V and 4 bases for J; bases not matched to a gene: 2. DNA for the CDR3: TGTGCCAGTAGTCGGACTAGCGGGGGTTACAATGAGCAGTTCTTC. This translates into CASSRTSGGYNEQFF.

Written as DNA, the CDR3 is TGTGCCAGCAGCCCCCGGGGTAGCTCCTACAATGAGCAGTTCTTC. This codes for CASSPRGSSYNEQFF. The chain has TRBV9 and TRBJ2-1, with D perhaps TRBD2 (5 bases). Germline V gene sequence: CDR1 SGDLS, CDR2 YYNGEE. This CDR3 is built from 15 residues. Trimming left V 4 bases short and J 0 bases short, with 11 bases between.

V is TRBV6-1 and J is TRBJ2-4; unclear D gene. Germline assignment: CDR1 MNHNS and CDR2 SASEGT. V shed 5 bases and J shed 3 bases, with 14 bases lying between them. There are 15 residues in the CDR3. For the CDR3, the DNA is TGTGCCAGCAGTAGGCCCCAATTGAACAAAAACATTCAGTACTTC. Its translation is CASSRPQLNKNIQYF.

The chain recombines TRBV5-4 with TRBJ2-7, with 7 bases that match TRBD2. Looked up from germline, CDR1 is SGHNT and CDR2 is YYREEE (reference sequence). The trim removed 0 bases at V and 3 bases at J, leaving 9 bases unmatched. This CDR3 contains 16 residues. In nucleotides, the CDR3 is TGTGCCAGCAGCTTGGTCAGAGGGACGGGGGGCTACGAGCAGTACTTC. It specifies CASSLVRGTGGYEQYF.

The chain employs TRBV10-3 and TRBJ2-1; perhaps TRBD2 as D (6 bases). The CDR3 runs to 13 residues. V shed 6 bases and J shed 5 bases, with 11 bases lying between them. Germline lookup yields CDR1 ENHRY and CDR2 SYGVKD. This CDR3 is CAIREGSHNEQFF. CDR3 sequence (DNA): TGTGCCATCAGGGAGGGGAGTCACAATGAGCAGTTCTTC.

The V gene is TRBV19, the J gene TRBJ1-1, with D maybe TRBD1 (5 bases). Germline V CDR1 and CDR2: LNHDA, SQIVND (reference sequence). This CDR3 has 14 amino acids. With 4 bases removed from V and 2 bases from J, the gap between germline ends came to 11 bases. The DNA for the CDR3 is TGTGCCAGTAGTACCCTGACAGAAAACACTGAAGCTTTCTTT. This sequence encodes CASSTLTENTEAFF.

The J gene is TRBJ1-1, the V gene TRBV7-9; D might be TRBD1 (6 bases). Between the trimmed V and J ends, which lost 8 bases and 7 bases, there was a span of 20 bases. CDR3 length: 14 residues. The germline V gene encodes CDR1 SEHNR and CDR2 FQNEAQ (reference sequence). CDR3 region: CASSTVNRAVEAFF. CDR3 coding DNA: TGTGCCAGCTCCACGGTTAACAGGGCGGTTGAAGCTTTCTTT.

The genes are TRBV5-7 and TRBJ2-7, with 8 bases that match TRBD1. TRBV5-7 is designated an ORF whose function remains uncertain. The V and J ends lost 7 bases and 7 bases, in that order; junction bases with no gene match: 13. The length of the CDR3 is 14 residues. The CDR3 is CASRGTGPMREQYF. The CDR3 DNA reads as TGTGCCAGCCGCGGGACAGGCCCGATGCGTGAGCAGTACTTC.

The V and J genes are TRBV7-2 and TRBJ2-3; D is tentatively TRBD1 or TRBD2 (5 bases each). This CDR3 region has 13 residues. CDR1 SGHTA and CDR2 FQGNSA come from the germline V gene. Trimming removed 8 bases from V and 3 bases from J, with 12 bases in between. The CDR3 is CASGSQGTDTQYF. In nucleotides, the CDR3 is TGTGCCAGCGGGAGCCAGGGTACAGATACGCAGTATTTT.